One and the same sample provided the 9 T cell receptor beta chains below, sequenced in a study of Ad26.COV2.S vaccination and SARS-CoV-2 variants. The table came from immunoSEQ multiplex PCR; TCRdb's copy has only in-frame clones and leaves some out. The table includes about 350,000 clones, roughly 84% detected once. Treatment meaning: 19 received Ad26.COV2.S at low or high dose, single or two shots; roughly 5 received placebo; per-sample allocation not given. All samples were drawn on day 63, counting from the first vaccine or placebo injection. The sample consisted of peripheral blood, taken in a trial of Ad26.COV2.S vaccine versus placebo. Every receptor here comes from a person aged 18 to 65 who received the Ad26.COV2.S COVID-19 vaccine or a placebo.

In this sample, this clone turned up a few times. This chain uses TRBV7-9 with TRBJ1-4; a possible D gene is TRBD1 (5 bases). The germline gives CDR1 SEHNR, CDR2 FQNEAQ (reference sequence). The CDR3 totals 15 residues. V was cut by 5 bases and J by 5 bases, with 15 bases left in between. The CDR3: CASSRRDSKNEKLFF. The CDR3 bases are TGTGCCAGCAGCCGCCGTGACAGCAAGAATGAAAAACTGTTTTTT. Based on the CDR3 plus reference TRBV7-9 and TRBJ1-4, the full variable domain is DTGVSQNPRHKITKRGQNVTFRCDPISEHNRLYWYRQTLGQGPEFLTYFQNEAQLEKSRLLSDRFSAERPKGSFSTLEIQRTEQGDSAMYLCASSRRDSKNEKLFFGSGTQLSVL.

The V call is TRBV7-2, the J call TRBJ2-7, with 11 bases lining up with TRBD1. V was clipped by 3 bases and J by 2 bases; unmatched bases: 3. In germline, CDR1 is SGHTA, CDR2 FQGNSA. The CDR3 runs to 15 residues. The DNA for the CDR3 is TGTGCCAGCAGCTTCCCGGGACAGGGGGCCTACGAGCAGTACTTC. Translating it yields CASSFPGQGAYEQYF.

The chain uses TRBV5-5 and TRBJ1-3; a possible D gene is TRBD1 (6 bases). The CDR3 is 16 residues long. CDR1 SGHKS and CDR2 YYEKEE come from the germline V gene (reference sequence). V was clipped by 0 bases and J by 0 bases, with 10 bases between them. CDR3 sequence: CASSLEDRTSGNTIYF. The CDR3 DNA is TGTGCCAGCAGCTTGGAGGACAGAACCTCTGGAAACACCATATATTTT.

V and J are TRBV7-2 and TRBJ1-4; 10 bases align to TRBD1. Trimming cost V 3 bases and J 7 bases; bases outside gene matches: 8. The germline V gene encodes CDR1 SGHTA and CDR2 FQGNSA. The CDR3 contains 16 residues. CDR3 sequence reads: CASSLATGTGAEKLFF. The CDR3 region has the DNA TGTGCCAGCAGCTTGGCTACCGGGACAGGGGCTGAAAAACTGTTTTTT.

V usage is TRBV19 and J usage is TRBJ2-6, with D possibly being TRBD1 (6 bases). The CDR3 length is 15 residues. V lost 4 bases to trimming and J lost 4 bases, with 11 bases between them. Germline CDR1 LNHDA, CDR2 SQIVND (reference sequence). CDR3 nucleotide sequence: TGTGCCAGTAGTACCAGGGGTGACGGGGCCAACGTCCTGACTTTC. Translated, it gives CASSTRGDGANVLTF.

The chain carries TRBV6-6 and TRBJ2-1, with TRBD2 matching 10 bases. CDR1 is MNHNY, CDR2 SVGAGI, per germline (reference sequence). The J segment lost 2 bases and the V segment lost 4 bases, leaving 2 bases of the junction unmatched. The CDR3 runs to 15 residues. This CDR3 is CASSWTSGTYNEQFF. CDR3 coding DNA: TGTGCCAGCAGTTGGACTAGCGGAACCTACAATGAGCAGTTCTTC.

This clone is a singleton in its sample. The V gene is TRBV7-9, the J gene TRBJ1-4; TRBD1 matches at 7 bases. The trim removed 7 bases at V and 8 bases at J, leaving 4 bases unmatched. The CDR3 is 12 residues long. Per the germline V gene, CDR1 is SEHNR and CDR2 is FQNEAQ (reference sequence). The CDR3: CASTQGGEKLFF. The CDR3 DNA is TGTGCCAGCACCCAGGGGGGGGAAAAACTGTTTTTT.

The rearrangement links TRBV6-5 to TRBJ1-6; D may be TRBD1 (6 bases). V lost 8 bases and J 9 bases, leaving 20 bases between the germline ends. Germline CDR1 is MNHEY and CDR2 is SVGAGI. The length of the CDR3 is 15 residues. The CDR3 DNA reads as TGTGCCAGCCAGGGGCGGGGGGCACTTGGTTCACCCCTCCACTTT. Residues: CASQGRGALGSPLHF.

The rearrangement links TRBV9 to TRBJ2-5; 12 positions match TRBD2. Germline V CDR1 and CDR2: SGDLS, YYNGEE. Trimming cost V 4 bases and J 4 bases; bases outside gene matches: 8. The length of the CDR3 is 16 residues. CDR3 sequence: CASSSSGGALLETQYF. As DNA, the CDR3 is TGTGCCAGCAGCTCTAGCGGGGGGGCTCTTCTAGAGACCCAGTACTTC.